These T cell receptor beta chains were read from a single sample in a study of radiotherapy plus CTLA-4 blockade in lung cancer. Repertoires were generated with immunoSEQ multiplex PCR, while TCRdb's copy carries only in-frame clones and drops some. The sample holds around 37,000 clones, over 55% seen once. This specimen was peripheral blood, taken from a patient treated with radiotherapy plus ipilimumab. Receptor source: a human donor with non-small cell lung cancer who had stable disease on radiotherapy plus ipilimumab. Each CDR3 is given with its conserved first and last residue. Fields, in order: D gene, clone size, J gene, V gene, CDR3 protein, CDR3 DNA. The D gene is left open where the match is weak. Expanded clones get a size class; other rows say once, few or many, or leave the size out.

d_gene: TRBD2; abundance: .; j_gene: TRBJ2-3; v_gene: TRBV7-7; CDR3aa: CASSERGGHGDTQYF; CDR3nt: TGTGCCAGCAGCGAACGCGGGGGGCATGGAGATACGCAGTATTTT
d_gene: TRBD1; abundance: few; j_gene: TRBJ2-7; v_gene: TRBV6-6; CDR3aa: CASSPGTGKTYEQYF; CDR3nt: TGTGCCAGCAGTCCCGGGACAGGGAAAACCTACGAGCAGTACTTC
d_gene: .; abundance: .; j_gene: TRBJ1-5; v_gene: TRBV7-9; CDR3aa: CASSDSDGQPQHF; CDR3nt: TGTGCCAGCAGCGACAGTGATGGTCAGCCCCAGCATTTT
d_gene: .; abundance: .; j_gene: TRBJ1-1; v_gene: TRBV6-5; CDR3aa: CASSYAGQLNTEAFF; CDR3nt: TGTGCCAGCAGTTACGCCGGACAGCTGAACACTGAAGCTTTCTTT
d_gene: .; abundance: .; j_gene: TRBJ2-5; v_gene: TRBV7-2; CDR3aa: CASSFTGETQYF; CDR3nt: TGTGCCAGCAGCTTTACCGGGGAGACCCAGTACTTC
d_gene: .; abundance: .; j_gene: TRBJ2-1; v_gene: TRBV11-3; CDR3aa: CASSLGVEVTNEQFF; CDR3nt: TGTGCCAGCAGCTTAGGGGTCGAGGTTACAAATGAGCAGTTCTTC
d_gene: TRBD1; abundance: .; j_gene: TRBJ1-2; v_gene: TRBV30; CDR3aa: CAWTIQGADYGYTF; CDR3nt: TGTGCCTGGACCATACAGGGGGCAGACTATGGCTACACCTTC
d_gene: .; abundance: .; j_gene: TRBJ1-1; v_gene: TRBV29-1; CDR3aa: CSVEDADIEAFF; CDR3nt: TGCAGCGTTGAAGATGCGGACATTGAAGCTTTCTTT
d_gene: TRBD2; abundance: .; j_gene: TRBJ2-3; v_gene: TRBV5-1; CDR3aa: CASSLLGLAADTQYF; CDR3nt: TGCGCCAGCAGCTTGCTCGGACTAGCGGCGGATACGCAGTATTTT
d_gene: .; abundance: .; j_gene: TRBJ2-2; v_gene: TRBV29-1; CDR3aa: CSVGRGTGELFF; CDR3nt: TGCAGCGTTGGCAGGGGCACCGGGGAGCTGTTTTTT
d_gene: .; abundance: .; j_gene: TRBJ1-6; v_gene: TRBV27; CDR3aa: CASRPTGIAPLHF; CDR3nt: TGTGCCAGCAGACCCACAGGGATCGCGCCCCTCCACTTT
d_gene: .; abundance: .; j_gene: TRBJ2-3; v_gene: TRBV10-1; CDR3aa: CASSESVGGLTDTQYF; CDR3nt: TGCGCCAGCAGTGAGTCTGTGGGGGGACTCACAGATACGCAGTATTTT
d_gene: .; abundance: once; j_gene: TRBJ2-1; v_gene: TRBV7-9; CDR3aa: CASSLGPGLEQFF; CDR3nt: TGTGCCAGCAGCTTAGGGCCGGGACTTGAGCAGTTCTTC
d_gene: .; abundance: .; j_gene: TRBJ1-1; v_gene: TRBV2; CDR3aa: CASRIGTSMNTEAFF; CDR3nt: TGTGCCAGCAGGATAGGGACATCTATGAACACTGAAGCTTTCTTT
d_gene: TRBD1; abundance: .; j_gene: TRBJ1-2; v_gene: TRBV2; CDR3aa: CASSEANRGRGYTF; CDR3nt: TGTGCCAGCAGTGAAGCCAACAGGGGACGGGGCTACACCTTC
d_gene: .; abundance: .; j_gene: TRBJ2-3; v_gene: TRBV6-4; CDR3aa: CASSRRAGGGDTQYF; CDR3nt: TGTGCCAGCAGTCGACGGGCCGGGGGTGGAGATACGCAGTATTTT
d_gene: .; abundance: .; j_gene: TRBJ2-5; v_gene: TRBV19; CDR3aa: CASSLVTEETQYF; CDR3nt: TGTGCCAGTAGTTTAGTCACAGAAGAGACCCAGTACTTC
d_gene: .; abundance: .; j_gene: TRBJ1-2; v_gene: TRBV6-6; CDR3aa: CATTTDWDSNYGYTF; CDR3nt: TGTGCCACCACGACCGATTGGGACTCCAACTATGGCTACACCTTC
d_gene: .; abundance: .; j_gene: TRBJ2-7; v_gene: TRBV5-1; CDR3aa: CATQRGGGDSSSYEQYF; CDR3nt: TGCGCCACCCAACGAGGCGGGGGCGATAGTAGCTCCTACGAGCAGTACTTC
d_gene: .; abundance: .; j_gene: TRBJ2-7; v_gene: TRBV7-2; CDR3aa: CASTRLYEQYF; CDR3nt: TGTGCCAGCACCAGGCTCTACGAGCAGTACTTC
d_gene: TRBD2; abundance: .; j_gene: TRBJ2-7; v_gene: TRBV2; CDR3aa: CASRTGGTYSYEQYF; CDR3nt: TGTGCCAGCAGGACCGGGGGGACCTACTCCTACGAGCAGTACTTC
d_gene: .; abundance: .; j_gene: TRBJ1-1; v_gene: TRBV11-2; CDR3aa: CASSLVSTAEAFF; CDR3nt: TGTGCCAGCAGCTTAGTTTCTACGGCTGAAGCTTTCTTT
d_gene: TRBD1; abundance: once; j_gene: TRBJ2-7; v_gene: TRBV5-4; CDR3aa: CASSLGGQGLQYF; CDR3nt: TGTGCCAGCAGCTTGGGAGGACAGGGCTTGCAGTACTTC
d_gene: .; abundance: .; j_gene: TRBJ2-2; v_gene: TRBV6-6; CDR3aa: CASGKTANTGELFF; CDR3nt: TGTGCCAGCGGAAAAACAGCGAACACCGGGGAGCTGTTTTTT